The 25 T cell receptor beta chains in this list originate from one sample, sequenced in a study of blood T cell repertoires in COVID-19. Using immunoSEQ multiplex PCR, the repertoire was profiled, and TCRdb retains in-frame clones only, with some absent. The sample lists around 130,000 clones, over 85% occurring once. Sequencing was performed on peripheral blood. The receptors were gathered from a man in his forties or fifties with active COVID-19.

The chain employs TRBV27 and TRBJ2-1; 7 positions match TRBD1. This CDR3 is 14 amino acids long. Germline V gives CDR1 MNHEY, CDR2 SMNVEV (reference sequence). The V segment lost 6 bases and the J segment 10 bases; nucleotides outside the gene matches: 12. In DNA form, the CDR3 reads TGTGCCAGCAGGACAGGGTACAATTCGTGGGAGCAGTTCTTC. Its protein is CASRTGYNSWEQFF.

The gene calls are TRBV29-1 and TRBJ1-2; 12 nucleotides match TRBD1. CDR1 SQVTM and CDR2 ANQGSEA come from the germline V gene. With 7 bases clipped from V and 8 bases from J, the junction kept 11 bases outside the gene matches. This CDR3 spans 14 amino acids. CDR3 bases: TGCAGCGCCTTAACCACCGGGACAGGGGGCGGCTACACCTTC. Its protein product is CSALTTGTGGGYTF.

The chain uses TRBV18 and TRBJ1-3; D might be TRBD1 (5 bases). Germline assignment: CDR1 KGHSH and CDR2 LQKENI. This CDR3 is 16 amino acids long. The ends were cut back, 3 bases at V and 0 bases at J, with 12 bases in the middle. CDR3 protein: CASSPGQGSSGNTIYF. CDR3 DNA sequence: TGTGCCAGCTCACCGGGGCAGGGCTCCTCTGGAAACACCATATATTTT.

The CDR3 nucleotides read TGTGCCAGCAGTGCTCGACAGGGGGATACGCAGTATTTT. This encodes CASSARQGDTQYF. The chain combines TRBV6-6 with TRBJ2-3; 8 nucleotides agree with TRBD1. Germline CDR1 MNHNY, CDR2 SVGAGI (reference sequence). This CDR3 contains 13 residues. J gave up 6 bases and V 5 bases, and 4 bases lay outside the gene matches.

The J gene is TRBJ1-5, the V gene TRBV29-1, with D perhaps TRBD1 (5 bases). Trimming took 5 bases from V and 1 from J, leaving 12 bases between them. The CDR3 is made up of 14 amino acids. Germline CDR1 is SQVTM and CDR2 is ANQGSEA. DNA for the CDR3: TGCAGCGTTCTCACAGGTCTAAGCAATCAGCCCCAGCATTTT. Encoded protein: CSVLTGLSNQPQHF. Drawing the rest from reference TRBV29-1 and TRBJ1-5, the complete variable domain is SAVISQKPSRDICQRGTSLTIQCQVDSQVTMMFWYRQQPGQSLTLIATANQGSEATYESGFVIDKFPISRPNLTFSTLTVSNMSPEDSSIYLCSVLTGLSNQPQHFGDGTRLSIL.

A single count supports this clone. This chain joins TRBV29-1 and TRBJ2-5; D is perhaps TRBD2 (6 bases). Germline V CDR1 and CDR2: SQVTM, ANQGSEA. The V gene lost 1 base and the J gene lost 5 bases, with 11 bases spanning the gap. The CDR3 length is 13 residues. The CDR3 here is CSVEGGGGETQYF. DNA of the CDR3: TGCAGCGTTGAAGGGGGAGGAGGGGAGACCCAGTACTTC.

CDR3: CASSPRTSGRAGYEQYV. CDR3 sequence (DNA): TGTGCCAGCAGCCCCAGGACTAGCGGGAGGGCCGGGTACGAGCAGTACGTC. The V call is TRBV6-2 or TRBV6-3, the J call TRBJ2-7; TRBD2 aligns across 15 bases. Trimming removed 6 bases from V and 4 bases from J; junction bases left unmatched: 10. The CDR3 sequence is 17 residues long. Germline CDR1 is MNHEY and CDR2 is SVGEGT.

The chain joins TRBV28 to TRBJ2-6; D might be TRBD1 (6 bases). The CDR3 has 17 residues. V lost 8 bases to trimming and J lost 0 bases, with 17 bases between them. CDR1 is MDHEN, CDR2 SYDVKM, per germline. CDR3 DNA: TGTGCCAGCCAACCCCGGGACACTCTCTCTGGGGCCAACGTCCTGACTTTC. This encodes CASQPRDTLSGANVLTF.

The chain links TRBV5-1 to TRBJ2-1; 7 bases fit TRBD1. Germline assignment: CDR1 SGHRS and CDR2 YFSETQ. The CDR3 contains 15 residues. The J segment lost 6 bases and the V segment lost 3 bases, leaving 9 bases of the junction unmatched. The DNA of the CDR3 is TGCGCCAGCAGCTATGGGACAGTTTTACCCAATGAGCAGTTCTTC. Translating gives CASSYGTVLPNEQFF.

The chain links TRBV19 to TRBJ2-3; D unclear. Germline CDR1 reads LNHDA; CDR2 reads SQIVND (reference sequence). The CDR3 has 12 residues. Trimming left V 0 bases short and J 6 bases short, with 4 bases between. The CDR3 sequence: CASSIDLDTQYF. CDR3 nucleotide sequence: TGTGCCAGTAGTATAGATCTGGATACGCAGTATTTT.

This clone has just one count. This chain connects TRBV11-2 to TRBJ2-1; tentatively, D is TRBD2 (7 bases). The germline gives CDR1 SGHAT, CDR2 FQNNGV. Trimming left V 1 base short and J 4 bases short, with 11 bases between. The CDR3 extends over 15 amino acids. The CDR3 protein is CASSLGGGRYNEQFF. The CDR3 DNA reads as TGTGCCAGCAGCTTAGGGGGGGGCCGGTACAATGAGCAGTTCTTC.

Turning to this clone: Different DNA sequences within this sample yield the same CDR3. The chain employs TRBV5-5 and TRBJ2-7; TRBD1 matches at 8 bases. Germline-derived CDR1 and CDR2 are SGHKS and YYEKEE (reference sequence). After removal of 0 bases from V and 1 base from J, the junction contained 3 bases not matched to a gene. The CDR3 runs to 15 residues. CDR3 in amino acids: CASSLGTGISYEQYF. The DNA of the CDR3 is TGTGCCAGCAGCTTGGGGACAGGGATTTCCTACGAGCAGTACTTC.

J is TRBJ2-5 and V is TRBV7-2; 12 positions match TRBD2. Germline CDR1 reads SGHTA; CDR2 reads FQGNSA. The CDR3 totals 15 residues. The V and J ends lost 5 bases and 7 bases, in that order; junction bases with no gene match: 8. The CDR3 sequence is CASSPWTSGAGTQYF. DNA of the CDR3: TGTGCCAGCAGCCCTTGGACTAGCGGGGCAGGGACCCAGTACTTC.

The CDR3 loop reads CASSPPGLAGVGYNEQFF. The CDR3 DNA is TGTGCCAGCAGCCCCCCGGGACTAGCGGGAGTAGGCTACAATGAGCAGTTCTTC. This chain joins TRBV14 and TRBJ2-1; 14 bases align to TRBD2. This CDR3 is built from 18 residues. Germline V lookup: CDR1 SGHDN, CDR2 FVKESK. The V segment lost 4 bases and the J segment 3 bases; nucleotides outside the gene matches: 8.

The chain is built from TRBV6-2 or TRBV6-3 and TRBJ2-7, with D perhaps TRBD2 (5 bases). CDR3 length equals 15 residues. Germline lookup yields CDR1 MNHEY and CDR2 SVGEGT. With 5 bases removed from V and 1 base from J, the gap between germline ends came to 15 bases. The CDR3 region is CASSRNGIASYEQYF. The CDR3, as DNA: TGTGCCAGCAGTCGCAACGGGATCGCTTCCTACGAGCAGTACTTC.

The chain joins TRBV11-3 to TRBJ1-4, with 9 bases aligning to TRBD1. The V gene's germline CDR1 is SGHNT and CDR2 YENEEA. Losses at the gene ends were 2 bases for V and 5 bases for J; bases not matched to a gene: 3. The CDR3 sequence is 15 residues long. The CDR3 DNA sequence: TGTGCCAGCAGCTTAACCGGGACAGGGAATGAAAAACTGTTTTTT. Its translation is CASSLTGTGNEKLFF.

The CDR3 DNA reads TGTGCCAGCTCCTTAGGGCCTTCGGGAGGGGGGCAAGAGACCCAGTACTTC. It is translated as CASSLGPSGGGQETQYF. V gene TRBV7-2 combines with J gene TRBJ2-5; 8 bases align to TRBD2. Germline values: CDR1 SGHTA, CDR2 FQGNSA. This CDR3 is built from 17 residues. V lost 8 bases, J lost 2 bases, and 16 bases stayed unmatched.

The count of this clone is one. This chain links TRBV3-1 (or the pseudogene TRBV3-2) with TRBJ2-1, with D perhaps TRBD2 (6 bases). The CDR3 consists of 15 residues. Trimming took off 1 base at V and 12 bases at J, with 19 bases between the two ends. Germline V gives CDR1 LGHDT, CDR2 YNNKEL (reference sequence). CDR3 loop: CASSQAGGTQNGQFF. The CDR3 DNA reads as TGTGCCAGCAGCCAAGCTGGCGGGACCCAAAACGGGCAGTTCTTC.

The rearrangement uses TRBV12-3 or TRBV12-4 and TRBJ2-3; 10 bases match TRBD2. The V gene end was trimmed by 5 bases and the J gene end by 10 bases; junction bases not matched to a gene: 3. This CDR3 is built from 12 residues. The CDR3 is CASSPGLAAQYF. The CDR3 nucleotides are TGTGCCAGCAGTCCCGGACTAGCGGCGCAGTATTTT.

V and J are TRBV3-1 (or the pseudogene TRBV3-2) and TRBJ2-1, with D unclear. The V and J ends lost 6 bases and 7 bases respectively, with 7 bases between them. The germline V gene has CDR1 LGHDT and CDR2 YNNKEL (reference sequence). This CDR3 contains 11 residues. This CDR3 is CASRYANEQFF. The CDR3 DNA sequence: TGTGCCAGCAGGTATGCGAATGAGCAGTTCTTC.

V is TRBV18 and J is TRBJ1-6, with D tentatively TRBD1 (5 bases). The germline CDR1 and CDR2 sequences are KGHSH and LQKENI. The CDR3 extends over 14 amino acids. The ends were cut back, 6 bases at V and 7 bases at J, with 13 bases in the middle. The CDR3 reads CASSQGRENSPLHF. CDR3 sequence (DNA): TGTGCCAGCTCGCAGGGACGGGAGAATTCACCCCTCCACTTT.

The chain carries TRBV10-3 and TRBJ2-3; 8 bases fit TRBD2. CDR3 length equals 14 residues. Germline CDR1 ENHRY, CDR2 SYGVKD. Unmatched junction bases numbered 9, after V lost 10 bases and J lost 3 bases. CDR3 sequence: CATGAGEGTDTQYF. CDR3 nucleotide sequence: TGTGCCACCGGAGCGGGAGAAGGTACAGATACGCAGTATTTT.

This sequence joins TRBV5-1 and TRBJ2-1; 9 bases are a match to TRBD2. Germline V gene sequence: CDR1 SGHRS, CDR2 YFSETQ. The CDR3 covers 18 residues. V gave up 3 bases and J gave up 5 bases; unmatched junction bases: 15. In DNA, the CDR3 is TGCGCCAGCAGCTGGGATATTGGGCGGGGGGGCCTAAACAATGAGCAGTTCTTC. Its translation: CASSWDIGRGGLNNEQFF.

In this sample, this clone turned up a few times. The chain employs TRBV7-9 and TRBJ1-4, with 8 bases matching TRBD1. V lost 5 bases to trimming and J lost 8 bases; unmatched junction nucleotides: 7. Germline V gene data show CDR1 as SEHNR and CDR2 as FQNEAQ (reference sequence). The CDR3 is 14 amino acids. The CDR3 DNA reads as TGTGCCAGCAGCACAACAGGGGGGCTCGAAAAACTGTTTTTT. Translated, it gives CASSTTGGLEKLFF.

The DNA for the CDR3 is TGTGCCAGTACGCCCCGACTAGCTTTCTACAATGAGCAGTTCTTC. Its protein is CASTPRLAFYNEQFF. The chain combines TRBV19 with TRBJ2-1; TRBD2 agrees at 7 bases. CDR3 length: 15 amino acids. The J segment lost 3 bases and the V segment lost 7 bases, leaving 9 bases of the junction unmatched. The V gene's germline CDR1 is LNHDA and CDR2 SQIVND (reference sequence).